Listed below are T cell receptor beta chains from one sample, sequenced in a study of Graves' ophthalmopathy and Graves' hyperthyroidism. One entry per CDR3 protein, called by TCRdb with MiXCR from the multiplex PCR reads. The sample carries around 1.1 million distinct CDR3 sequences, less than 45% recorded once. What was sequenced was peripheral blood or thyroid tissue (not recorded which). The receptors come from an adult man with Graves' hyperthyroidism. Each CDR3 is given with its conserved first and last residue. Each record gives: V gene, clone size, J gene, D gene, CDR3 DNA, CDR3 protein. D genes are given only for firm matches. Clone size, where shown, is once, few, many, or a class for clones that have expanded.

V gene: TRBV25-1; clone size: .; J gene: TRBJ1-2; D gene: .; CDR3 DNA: TGTGCCAGCAAGGTACCGGGGGTTGGTGGCTACACCTTC; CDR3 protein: CASKVPGVGGYTF
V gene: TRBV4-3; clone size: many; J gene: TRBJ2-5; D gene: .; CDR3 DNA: TGCGCCAGCAGCCAAGCTATACGCGCAGGGGAGACCCAGTACTTC; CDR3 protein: CASSQAIRAGETQYF
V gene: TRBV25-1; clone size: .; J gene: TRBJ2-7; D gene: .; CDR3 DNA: TGTGCCAGCAGTTATTGGGGGAGTGGTTCCTACGAGCAGTACTTC; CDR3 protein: CASSYWGSGSYEQYF
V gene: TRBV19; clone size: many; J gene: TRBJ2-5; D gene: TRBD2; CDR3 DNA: TGTGCCAGTAGCCCTACCTCCGCCCGGGAGGCCCAAGAGACCCAGTACTTC; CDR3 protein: CASSPTSAREAQETQYF
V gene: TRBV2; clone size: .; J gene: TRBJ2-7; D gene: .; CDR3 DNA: TGCAGTCCGCTAGGCGGAAAACAGCACAGACGGGAGCAGTACTTC; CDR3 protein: CSPLGGKQHRREQYF
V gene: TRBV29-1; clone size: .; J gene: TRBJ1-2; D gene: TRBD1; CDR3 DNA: TGCAGCGCGGATATGACAGGGGGACATGGCTACACCTTC; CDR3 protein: CSADMTGGHGYTF
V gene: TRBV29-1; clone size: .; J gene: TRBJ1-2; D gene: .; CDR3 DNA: TGCAGCGTTGAAGGGATGGGAGGAAGCTACACCTTC; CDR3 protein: CSVEGMGGSYTF
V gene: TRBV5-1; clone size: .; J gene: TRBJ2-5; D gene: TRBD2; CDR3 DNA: TGCGCCAGCTTCGGACTAGCGGGGGGGCCTGGGACCCAGTACTTC; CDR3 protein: CASFGLAGGPGTQYF
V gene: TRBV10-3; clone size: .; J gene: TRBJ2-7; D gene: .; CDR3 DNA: TGTGCCGGCAAGGCGGGCGGGGCGGACGAACAGTACTTC; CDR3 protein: CAGKAGGADEQYF
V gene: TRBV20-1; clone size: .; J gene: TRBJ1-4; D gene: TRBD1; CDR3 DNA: TGCAGTGCTAGTGGACAGGGGGATGAAAAACTGTTTTTT; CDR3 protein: CSASGQGDEKLFF
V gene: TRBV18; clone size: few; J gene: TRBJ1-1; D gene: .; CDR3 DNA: TGTGCCAGCTCACCGGTCAGATCTTCGAACACTGAAGCTTTCTTT; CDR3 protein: CASSPVRSSNTEAFF
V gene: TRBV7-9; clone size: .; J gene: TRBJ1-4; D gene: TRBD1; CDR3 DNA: TGTGCCAGCAGCGTCAGGGGGCTAGGAGAAAAACTGTTTTTT; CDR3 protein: CASSVRGLGEKLFF
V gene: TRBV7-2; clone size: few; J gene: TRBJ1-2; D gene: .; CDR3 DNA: TGTGCCAGCAGCCAAGACCTTGCGGGGAGCTATGGCTACACCTTC; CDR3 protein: CASSQDLAGSYGYTF